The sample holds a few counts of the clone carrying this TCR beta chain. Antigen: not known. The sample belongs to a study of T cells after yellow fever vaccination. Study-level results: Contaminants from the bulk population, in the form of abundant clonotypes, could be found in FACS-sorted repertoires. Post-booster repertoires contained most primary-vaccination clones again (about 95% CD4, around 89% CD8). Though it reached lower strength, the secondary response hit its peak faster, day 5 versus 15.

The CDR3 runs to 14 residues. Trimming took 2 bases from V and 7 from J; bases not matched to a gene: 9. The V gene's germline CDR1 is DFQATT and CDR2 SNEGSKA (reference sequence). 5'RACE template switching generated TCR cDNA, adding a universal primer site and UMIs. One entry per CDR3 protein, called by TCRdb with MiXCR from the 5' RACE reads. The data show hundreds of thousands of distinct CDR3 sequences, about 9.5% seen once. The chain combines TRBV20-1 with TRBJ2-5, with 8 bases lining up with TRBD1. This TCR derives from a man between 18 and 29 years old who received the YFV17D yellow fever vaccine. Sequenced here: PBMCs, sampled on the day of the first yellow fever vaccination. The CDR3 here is CSARPTGVRGTQYF. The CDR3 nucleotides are TGCAGTGCTAGACCGACAGGGGTCCGTGGGACCCAGTACTTC.